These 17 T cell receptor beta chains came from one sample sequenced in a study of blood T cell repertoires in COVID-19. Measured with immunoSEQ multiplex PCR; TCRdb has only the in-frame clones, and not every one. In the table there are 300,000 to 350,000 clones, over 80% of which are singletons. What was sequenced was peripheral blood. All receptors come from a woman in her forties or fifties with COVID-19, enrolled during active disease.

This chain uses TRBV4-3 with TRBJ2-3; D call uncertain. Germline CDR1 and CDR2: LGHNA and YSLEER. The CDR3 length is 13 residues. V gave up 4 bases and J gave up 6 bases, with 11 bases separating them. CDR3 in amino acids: CASSLHLRDTQYF. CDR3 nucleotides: TGCGCCAGCAGCCTTCACCTCAGGGATACGCAGTATTTT.

The CDR3 sequence: CASSDMDRGFLNTEAFF. The DNA for the CDR3 is TGTGCCAGCAGTGATATGGACAGGGGTTTCTTGAACACTGAAGCTTTCTTT. The V gene is TRBV6-1, the J gene TRBJ1-1, with 9 nucleotides matching TRBD1. Germline V gene lookup returns CDR1 MNHNS and CDR2 SASEGT. The CDR3 is 17 amino acids. The V segment lost 3 bases and the J segment 0 bases; nucleotides outside the gene matches: 8.

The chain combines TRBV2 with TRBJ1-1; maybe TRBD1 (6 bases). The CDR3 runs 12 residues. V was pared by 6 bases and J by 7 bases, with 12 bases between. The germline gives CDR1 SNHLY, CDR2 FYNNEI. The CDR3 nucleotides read TGTGCCAGCAGGGGACAAAGGTATGAAGCTTTCTTT. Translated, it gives CASRGQRYEAFF.

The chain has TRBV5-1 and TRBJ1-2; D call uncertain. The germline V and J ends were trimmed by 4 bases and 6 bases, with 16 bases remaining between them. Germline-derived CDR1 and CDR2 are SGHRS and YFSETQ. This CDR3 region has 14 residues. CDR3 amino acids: CASSLAPPNNGYTF. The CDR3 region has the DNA TGCGCCAGCAGCCTTGCGCCACCGAATAATGGCTACACCTTC.

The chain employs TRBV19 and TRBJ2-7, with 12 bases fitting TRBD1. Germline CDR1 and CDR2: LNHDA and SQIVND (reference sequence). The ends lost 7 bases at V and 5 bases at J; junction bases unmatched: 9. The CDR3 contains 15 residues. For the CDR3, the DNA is TGTGCCAGTAAGTTATGGGGACAGGGGGCCGACGAGCAGTACTTC. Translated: CASKLWGQGADEQYF.

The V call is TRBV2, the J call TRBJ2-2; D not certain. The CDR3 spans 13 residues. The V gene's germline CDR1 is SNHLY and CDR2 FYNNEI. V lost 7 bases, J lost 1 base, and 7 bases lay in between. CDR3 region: CASNSWNTGELFF. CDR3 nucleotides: TGTGCCAGCAATAGCTGGAACACCGGGGAGCTGTTTTTT.

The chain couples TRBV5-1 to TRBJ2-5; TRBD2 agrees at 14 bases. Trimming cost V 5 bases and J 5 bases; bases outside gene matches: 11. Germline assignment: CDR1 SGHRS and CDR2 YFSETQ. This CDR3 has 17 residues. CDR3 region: CASSLTSGRAEGETQYF. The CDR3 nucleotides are TGCGCCAGCAGTCTGACTAGCGGGAGGGCCGAGGGGGAGACCCAGTACTTC.

The CDR3 loop is CATSREGRLEHGYTF. The CDR3 nucleotides are TGTGCCACCAGCAGAGAGGGCCGCCTGGAACATGGCTACACCTTC. This chain uses TRBV15 with TRBJ1-2; D is undetermined. In germline, CDR1 is LNHNV, CDR2 YYDKDF (reference sequence). With 0 bases removed from V and 6 bases from J, the gap between germline ends came to 14 bases. The CDR3 sequence is 15 residues long.

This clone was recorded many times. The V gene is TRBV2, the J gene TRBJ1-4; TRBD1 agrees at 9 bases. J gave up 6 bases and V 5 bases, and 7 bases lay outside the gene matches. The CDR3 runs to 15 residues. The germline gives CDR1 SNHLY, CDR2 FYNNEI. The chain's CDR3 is CASSQTGGEYEKLFF. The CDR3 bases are TGTGCCAGCAGTCAAACAGGGGGCGAGTATGAAAAACTGTTTTTT.

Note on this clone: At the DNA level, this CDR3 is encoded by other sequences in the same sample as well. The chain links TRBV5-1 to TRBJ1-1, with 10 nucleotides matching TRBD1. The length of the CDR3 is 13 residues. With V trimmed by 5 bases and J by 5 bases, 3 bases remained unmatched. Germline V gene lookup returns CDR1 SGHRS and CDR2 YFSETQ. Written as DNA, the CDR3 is TGCGCCAGCAGTCGACAGGGGGCAACTGAAGCTTTCTTT. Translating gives CASSRQGATEAFF.

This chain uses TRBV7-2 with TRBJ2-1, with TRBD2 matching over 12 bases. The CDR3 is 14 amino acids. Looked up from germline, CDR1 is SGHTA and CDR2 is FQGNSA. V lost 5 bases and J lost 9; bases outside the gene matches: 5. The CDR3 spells CASSGQLAGGEQFF. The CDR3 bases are TGTGCCAGCAGCGGTCAACTAGCGGGAGGTGAGCAGTTCTTC.

As DNA, the CDR3 is TGCGCCAGCAGCCAAATCTCAGAAAACACTGAAGCTTTCTTT. Its protein is CASSQISENTEAFF. The V and J genes are TRBV4-3 and TRBJ1-1; D is unresolved. The CDR3 covers 14 residues. Germline CDR1 LGHNA, CDR2 YSLEER. Trimming took off 2 bases at V and 2 bases at J, with 9 bases between the two ends.

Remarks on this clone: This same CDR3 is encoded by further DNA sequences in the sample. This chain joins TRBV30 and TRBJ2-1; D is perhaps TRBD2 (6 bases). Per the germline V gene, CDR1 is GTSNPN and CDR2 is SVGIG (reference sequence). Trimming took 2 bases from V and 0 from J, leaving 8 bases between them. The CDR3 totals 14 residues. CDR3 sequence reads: CAWSYGSSYNEQFF. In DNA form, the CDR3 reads TGTGCCTGGAGTTACGGGAGCTCCTACAATGAGCAGTTCTTC. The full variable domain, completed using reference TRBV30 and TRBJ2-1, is SQTIHQWPATLVQPVGSPLSLECTVEGTSNPNLYWYRQAAGRGLQLLFYSVGIGQISSEVPQNLSASRPQDRQFILSSKKLLLSDSGFYLCAWSYGSSYNEQFFGPGTRLTVL.

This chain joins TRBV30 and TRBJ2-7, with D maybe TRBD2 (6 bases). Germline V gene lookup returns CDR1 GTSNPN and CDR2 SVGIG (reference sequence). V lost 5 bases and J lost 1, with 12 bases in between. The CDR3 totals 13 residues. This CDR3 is CAWSTGVSYEQYF. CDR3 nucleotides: TGTGCCTGGTCAACGGGGGTTTCCTACGAGCAGTACTTC.

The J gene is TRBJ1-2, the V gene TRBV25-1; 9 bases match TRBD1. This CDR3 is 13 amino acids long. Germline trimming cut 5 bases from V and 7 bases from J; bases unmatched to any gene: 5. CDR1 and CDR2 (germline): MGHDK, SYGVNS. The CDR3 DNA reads TGTGCCAGCAGTCTCACAGGGGGCCGTGGCTACACCTTC. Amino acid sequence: CASSLTGGRGYTF.

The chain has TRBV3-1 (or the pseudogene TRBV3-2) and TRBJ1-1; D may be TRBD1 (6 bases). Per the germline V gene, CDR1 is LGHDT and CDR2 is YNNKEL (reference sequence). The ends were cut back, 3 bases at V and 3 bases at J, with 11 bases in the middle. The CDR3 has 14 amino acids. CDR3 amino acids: CASSHRGFDTEAFF. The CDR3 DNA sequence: TGTGCCAGCAGCCACAGGGGCTTCGACACTGAAGCTTTCTTT.

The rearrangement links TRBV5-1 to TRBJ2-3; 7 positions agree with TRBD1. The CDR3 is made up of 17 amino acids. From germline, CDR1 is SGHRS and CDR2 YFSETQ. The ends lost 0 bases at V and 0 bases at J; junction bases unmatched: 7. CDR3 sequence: CASSLVMTGSSTDTQYF. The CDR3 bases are TGCGCCAGCAGCTTGGTTATGACAGGGTCTAGCACAGATACGCAGTATTTT.